Listed below are T cell receptor beta chains from one sample, sequenced in a study of T-cell reconstitution after alpha-beta-depleted transplantation in children. TCRdb processed the PCR reads anew with MiXCR; each CDR3 protein has one entry. The table includes 500,000 or so distinct CDR3 sequences, roughly 10% detected once. Sequencing was performed on PBMCs, mostly from graft donor cells, taken 180 days after TCRalphabeta/CD19-depleted stem cell transplant. Receptors were obtained from a female patient aged 2-10 years who had a stem cell transplant for aplastic anemia, so the T cells may come from the graft donor. Each CDR3 is given with its conserved first and last residue. The D gene is left open where the match is weak. Size is omitted from some rows. Given values are once, few, many or a class for expanded clones.

>.|.|TRBV7-6|TRBJ2-1
TGTGCCAGCAGCTCCCTCGGGTTTTACAATGAGCAGTTCTTC
CASSSLGFYNEQFF
>TRBD2|.|TRBV29-1|TRBJ2-7
TGCAGCGTTGAAGGGCTAGCGGGCTACGAGCAGTACTTC
CSVEGLAGYEQYF
>.|few|TRBV12-3/TRBV12-4|TRBJ1-1
TGTGCCAGCACCACAGTCACCCTCATGAACACTGAAGCTTTCTTT
CASTTVTLMNTEAFF
>.|.|TRBV19|TRBJ1-1
TGTGCCAGTAGTATCCGGGTTTCGCTATATGACACTGAAGCTTTCTTT
CASSIRVSLYDTEAFF
>TRBD2|.|TRBV27|TRBJ2-5
TGTGCCAGCAGTCTGATAGCGGGGTACCAAGAGACCCAGTACTTC
CASSLIAGYQETQYF
>.|.|TRBV27|TRBJ2-7
TGTGCCAGCAGTTTATCGGCAATCTTCTACGAGCAGTACTTC
CASSLSAIFYEQYF
>TRBD2|.|TRBV7-9|TRBJ2-1
TGTGCCAGCAGCTTAGCGTGGCTAGCGGGAGGCAATGAGCAGTTCTTC
CASSLAWLAGGNEQFF
>.|few|TRBV7-9|TRBJ1-4
TGTGCCAGCAGCTTGGGCCCCACGCGGGACCTGAATGAAAAACTGTTTTTT
CASSLGPTRDLNEKLFF
>TRBD2|few|TRBV6-1|TRBJ2-4
TGTGCCAGCAGCCGACTAGCGGGAGAGACCATTCAGTACTTC
CASSRLAGETIQYF
>.|.|TRBV6-5|TRBJ2-5
TGTGCCAGCAGTTTTCGGGGTAGCGTAGAGACCCAGTACTTC
CASSFRGSVETQYF
>TRBD1|many|TRBV28|TRBJ1-4
TGTGCCAGCAGTTTCTCATACGCGCCCGGGACAGGGGGACGCGGTGAAAAACTGTTTTTT
CASSFSYAPGTGGRGEKLFF
>TRBD1|.|TRBV12-3/TRBV12-4|TRBJ1-2
TGTGCCAGCAGTTTCGGAGGACAGGGGAGTATCGGCTACACCTTC
CASSFGGQGSIGYTF
>.|few|TRBV27|TRBJ2-6
TGTGCCAGCAGTGAATACTCTGGGGCCAACGTCCTGACTTTC
CASSEYSGANVLTF
>.|.|TRBV10-3|TRBJ2-7
TGTGCCATCAGTAAACCGGGACACCTTAGCTCCTACGAGCAGTACTTC
CAISKPGHLSSYEQYF
>TRBD1|few|TRBV20-1|TRBJ2-5
TGCAGTGCTAGAGAGGACAGGGCCCTTACGGGGACCCAGTACTTC
CSAREDRALTGTQYF
>.|.|TRBV20-1|TRBJ1-6
TGCAGTGCTACGGACAGCTCCTATAATTCACCCCTCCACTTT
CSATDSSYNSPLHF
>TRBD1|few|TRBV6-5|TRBJ2-4
TGTGCCAGCAGTTACACTAACCGGGACAGGGGGAGCATTCAGTACTTC
CASSYTNRDRGSIQYF
>.|.|TRBV7-2|TRBJ1-2
TGTGCCAGCAGCTTCGACGGTGGATTCTATGGCTACACCTTC
CASSFDGGFYGYTF
>.|few|TRBV20-1|TRBJ2-7
TGCAGTGCTAGACCCCCCATCTCGGGTTACGAGCAGTACTTC
CSARPPISGYEQYF
>.|.|TRBV29-1|TRBJ1-2
TGCAGCGTCCGAACACCCAAGGTTGAGAATGGCTACACCTTC
CSVRTPKVENGYTF
>.|.|TRBV28|TRBJ2-7
TGTGCCAGCAGTTTATGGGCAGGGGTACCCCCCTACGAGCAGTACTTC
CASSLWAGVPPYEQYF
>TRBD2|few|TRBV4-3|TRBJ2-1
TGCGCCAGCAGCCACCTTGGGGGAGCGGGAGGAGACAATGAGCAGTTCTTC
CASSHLGGAGGDNEQFF
>.|.|TRBV20-1|TRBJ2-2
TGCAGTGCTAGAGTTAGGCTTAAGGACACCGGGGAGCTGTTTTTT
CSARVRLKDTGELFF
>TRBD1|few|TRBV12-3/TRBV12-4|TRBJ1-4
TGTGCCAGCACCTCTCCGGAGGGGGCGGGTGAAAAACTGTTTTTT
CASTSPEGAGEKLFF
>.|few|TRBV20-1|TRBJ2-3
TGCAGTGCCGGCGTCCTCACAGATACGCAGTATTTT
CSAGVLTDTQYF
>.|few|TRBV12-3/TRBV12-4|TRBJ1-2
TGTGCCAGCAGTCTAAATCCGACCAGCGGCTACACCTTC
CASSLNPTSGYTF
>TRBD1|.|TRBV28|TRBJ2-3
TGTGCCAGCAGTTTTCCTACTTCCGGGACAGGGGGCACAGATACGCAGTATTTT
CASSFPTSGTGGTDTQYF
>.|.|TRBV6-2/TRBV6-3|TRBJ2-3
TGTGCCAGCAGTTCCGAAGGGGGTTGGACAGATACGCAGTATTTT
CASSSEGGWTDTQYF
>.|.|TRBV7-8|TRBJ2-1
TGTGCCAGCAGCTTAGTTTCCTCGTTCTCCTACAATGAGCAGTTCTTC
CASSLVSSFSYNEQFF
>TRBD1|.|TRBV4-2|TRBJ1-2
TGTGCCAGCAGCCATTGGACAGGCAATGGCTACACCTTC
CASSHWTGNGYTF
>.|.|TRBV7-9|TRBJ2-2
TGTGCCAGCAGCTTAGGCCTCCGGGACTCCAACACCGGGGAGCTGTTTTTT
CASSLGLRDSNTGELFF
>TRBD1|many|TRBV12-3/TRBV12-4|TRBJ1-5
TGTGCCAGCAGTTCCGACAGGGGTGACAATCAGCCCCAGCATTTT
CASSSDRGDNQPQHF
>.|many|TRBV7-9|TRBJ2-1
TGTGCCAGCAGCTTAGCACTAGCCAATGAGCAGTTCTTC
CASSLALANEQFF
>TRBD1|.|TRBV7-3|TRBJ2-7
TGTGCCAGCGGCCCCGGGACAGGGAGTTACGAGCAGTACTTC
CASGPGTGSYEQYF
>.|.|TRBV6-5|TRBJ1-4
TGTGCCAGCAAAAAACTGTTTTTT
CASKKLFF
>.|many|TRBV28|TRBJ2-3
TGTGCCACCCAGGACACTAGCACAGATACGCAGTATTTT
CATQDTSTDTQYF
>.|few|TRBV20-1|TRBJ2-1
TGCAGTGCTAGAGGAGGAGGGACCTACAATGAGCAGTTCTTC
CSARGGGTYNEQFF
>.|few|TRBV15|TRBJ2-7
TGTGCCACCAGCAGAGACAGGGGCAACTACGAGCAGTACTTC
CATSRDRGNYEQYF
>.|few|TRBV7-8|TRBJ1-1
TGTGCCAGCAGCTTAGCTCGCAGGGTGTACACTGAAGCTTTCTTT
CASSLARRVYTEAFF
>.|.|TRBV24-1|TRBJ2-3
TGTGCCACCAGTGATCCGGCCAGCACAGATACGCAGTATTTT
CATSDPASTDTQYF
>.|.|TRBV6-2/TRBV6-3|TRBJ2-1
TGTGCCAGCAGTAGGGAGGGGGAAAGCCCACCTTTGTTCTTC
CASSREGESPPLFF
>TRBD2|.|TRBV27|TRBJ2-2
TGTGCCACCCGCGGGGGGAGGGACACCGGGGAGCTGTTTTTT
CATRGGRDTGELFF
>TRBD2|.|TRBV7-6|TRBJ2-1
TGTGCCAGCAGTTCCAGGACTAGGGGTTATAATGAGCAGTTCTTC
CASSSRTRGYNEQFF
>.|.|TRBV9|TRBJ2-2
TGTGCCAGCAGCGTAGTGGGTAGGGGAAGAAATCCCGGGGAGCTGTTTTTT
CASSVVGRGRNPGELFF
>.|.|TRBV4-3|TRBJ2-3
TGCGCCAGCAGCCAAGGTTTAAAGGGAAAAGGGAACACAGATACGCAGTATTTT
CASSQGLKGKGNTDTQYF
>.|.|TRBV3-1|TRBJ2-1
TGTGCCAGCAGCCGAACCCAGGGGAGGAATGAGCAGTTCTTC
CASSRTQGRNEQFF
>.|.|TRBV7-9|TRBJ1-4
TGTGCCAGCAGCTTTTCTAAAGGGCGGGCAAGAGAAAAACTGTTTTTT
CASSFSKGRAREKLFF
>.|few|TRBV6-5|TRBJ1-1
TGTGCCAGCAGCTTAGGGCCCTACACTGAAGCTTTCTTT
CASSLGPYTEAFF
>TRBD2|.|TRBV12-3/TRBV12-4|TRBJ2-5
TGTGCCAGCAGTTCCCCCAGGGTAGCGGGAGATGAGACCCAGTACTTC
CASSSPRVAGDETQYF
>.|.|TRBV6-2/TRBV6-3|TRBJ2-1
TGTGCCAGCAGTTATTCGATCGGCGCTGCTCGACTGAGCTCCTACAATGAGCAGTTCTTC
CASSYSIGAARLSSYNEQFF
>.|few|TRBV15|TRBJ2-3
TGTGCCACCAGCAGCTCAAGCCTACAACAGGGCCCTTTCGGCGATACGCAGTATTTT
CATSSSSLQQGPFGDTQYF
>.|few|TRBV28|TRBJ1-1
TGTGCCAGCAGCTGGGGGCGCGTGAACACTGAAGCTTTCTTT
CASSWGRVNTEAFF
>.|many|TRBV12-3/TRBV12-4|TRBJ2-1
TGTGCCAGCAGTTTCGTCCTAGCGCTCTCCTACAATGAGCAGTTCTTC
CASSFVLALSYNEQFF
>.|many|TRBV29-1|TRBJ1-2
TGCAGCGTTGGTATCGGTAGTCGGGGGATGTCTGGCTACACCTTC
CSVGIGSRGMSGYTF
>.|few|TRBV20-1|TRBJ1-3
TGCAGTGCTAGAGGCGATCGGAACACCATATATTTT
CSARGDRNTIYF
>TRBD1|.|TRBV29-1|TRBJ1-2
TGCAGCGTTGCGGGACAGGGGGGCTATGGCTACACCTTC
CSVAGQGGYGYTF